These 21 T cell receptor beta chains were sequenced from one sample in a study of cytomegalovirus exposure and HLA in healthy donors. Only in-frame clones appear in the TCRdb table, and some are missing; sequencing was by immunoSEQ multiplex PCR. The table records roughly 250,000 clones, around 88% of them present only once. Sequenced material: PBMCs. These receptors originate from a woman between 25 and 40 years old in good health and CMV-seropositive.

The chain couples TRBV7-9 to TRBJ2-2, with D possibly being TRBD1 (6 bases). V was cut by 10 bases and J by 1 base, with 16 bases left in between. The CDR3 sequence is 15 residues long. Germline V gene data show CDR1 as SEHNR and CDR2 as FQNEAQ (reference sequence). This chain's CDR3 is CAIPGAAKNTGELFF. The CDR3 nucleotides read TGTGCCATCCCAGGGGCAGCTAAGAACACCGGGGAGCTGTTTTTT.

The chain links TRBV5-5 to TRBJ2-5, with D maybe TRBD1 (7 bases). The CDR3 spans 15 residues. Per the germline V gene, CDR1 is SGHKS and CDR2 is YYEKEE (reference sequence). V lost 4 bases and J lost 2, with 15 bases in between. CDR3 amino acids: CASSARRGQQETQYF. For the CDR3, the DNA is TGTGCCAGCAGCGCAAGGCGGGGACAGCAAGAGACCCAGTACTTC.

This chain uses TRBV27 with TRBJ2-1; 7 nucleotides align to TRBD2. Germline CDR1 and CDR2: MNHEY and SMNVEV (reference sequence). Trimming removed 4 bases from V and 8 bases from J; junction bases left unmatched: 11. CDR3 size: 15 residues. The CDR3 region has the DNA TGTGCCAGCAGTTCTCACAGGACTAGTCTGGATGAGCAGTTCTTC. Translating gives CASSSHRTSLDEQFF.

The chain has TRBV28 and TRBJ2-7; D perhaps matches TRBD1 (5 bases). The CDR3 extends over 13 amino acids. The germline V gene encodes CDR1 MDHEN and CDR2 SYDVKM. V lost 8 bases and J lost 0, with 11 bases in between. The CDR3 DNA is TGTGCCAGCTATTCAGGGTTCTCCTACGAGCAGTACTTC. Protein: CASYSGFSYEQYF.

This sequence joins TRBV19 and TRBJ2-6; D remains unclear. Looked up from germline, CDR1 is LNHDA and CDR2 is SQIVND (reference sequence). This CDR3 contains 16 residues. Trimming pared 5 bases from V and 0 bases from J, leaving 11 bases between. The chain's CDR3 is CASSPSHPSGANVLTF. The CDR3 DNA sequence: TGTGCCAGTAGTCCGTCACATCCCTCTGGGGCCAACGTCCTGACTTTC.

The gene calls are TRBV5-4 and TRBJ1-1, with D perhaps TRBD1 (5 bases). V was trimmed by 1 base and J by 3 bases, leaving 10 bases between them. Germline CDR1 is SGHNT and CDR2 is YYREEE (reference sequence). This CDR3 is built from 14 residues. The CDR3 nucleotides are TGTGCCAGCAGCTTGCCCGGGGGGGACACTGAAGCTTTCTTT. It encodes CASSLPGGDTEAFF.

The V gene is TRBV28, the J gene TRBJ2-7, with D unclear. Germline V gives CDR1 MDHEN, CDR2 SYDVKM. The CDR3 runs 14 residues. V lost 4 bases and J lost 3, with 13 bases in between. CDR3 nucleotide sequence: TGTGCCAGCAGTTCCCTTGATGGCTTCTACGAGCAGTACTTC. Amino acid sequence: CASSSLDGFYEQYF.

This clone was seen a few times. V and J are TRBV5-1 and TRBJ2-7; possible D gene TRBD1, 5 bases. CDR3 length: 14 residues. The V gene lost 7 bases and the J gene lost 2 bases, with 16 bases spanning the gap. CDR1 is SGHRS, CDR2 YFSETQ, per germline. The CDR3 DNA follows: TGCGCCAGCCGTCTGAGTGACAGCCCCTACGAGCAGTACTTC. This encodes CASRLSDSPYEQYF.

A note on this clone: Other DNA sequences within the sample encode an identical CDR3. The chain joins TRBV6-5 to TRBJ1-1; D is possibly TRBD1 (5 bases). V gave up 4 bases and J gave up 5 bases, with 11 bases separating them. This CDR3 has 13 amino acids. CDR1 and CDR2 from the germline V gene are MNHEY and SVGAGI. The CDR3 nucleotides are TGTGCCAGCAGTTTAACAGGAGGGACTGAAGCTTTCTTT. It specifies CASSLTGGTEAFF.

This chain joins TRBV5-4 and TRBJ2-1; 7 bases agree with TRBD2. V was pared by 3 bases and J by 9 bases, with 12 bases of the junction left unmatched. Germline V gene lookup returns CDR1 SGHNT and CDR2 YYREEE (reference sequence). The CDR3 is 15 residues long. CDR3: CASSSRGLDESEQFF. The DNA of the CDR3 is TGTGCCAGCAGCTCGCGCGGACTAGATGAGAGTGAGCAGTTCTTC.

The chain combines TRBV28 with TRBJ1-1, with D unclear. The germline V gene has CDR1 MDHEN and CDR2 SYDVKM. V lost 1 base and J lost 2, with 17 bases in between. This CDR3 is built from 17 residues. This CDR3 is CASSLYEGRRLNTEAFF. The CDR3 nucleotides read TGTGCCAGCAGTTTATACGAGGGCAGAAGACTAAACACTGAAGCTTTCTTT.

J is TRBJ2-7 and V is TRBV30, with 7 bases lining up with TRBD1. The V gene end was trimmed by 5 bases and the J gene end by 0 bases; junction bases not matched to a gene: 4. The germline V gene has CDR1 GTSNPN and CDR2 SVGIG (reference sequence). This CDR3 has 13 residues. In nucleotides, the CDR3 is TGTGCCTGGGCCAGGGACAGCTCCTACGAGCAGTACTTC. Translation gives CAWARDSSYEQYF.

The CDR3 region has the DNA TGTGCCACCAGCAGTGCAACAGGCTCTGGAAACACCATATATTTT. Translation: CATSSATGSGNTIYF. V is TRBV15 and J is TRBJ1-3, with D perhaps TRBD1 (5 bases). The CDR3 loop spans 15 amino acids. CDR1 and CDR2 (germline): LNHNV, YYDKDF (reference sequence). Trimming shortened V by 3 bases and J by 0 bases, and 9 bases separated the two germline ends.

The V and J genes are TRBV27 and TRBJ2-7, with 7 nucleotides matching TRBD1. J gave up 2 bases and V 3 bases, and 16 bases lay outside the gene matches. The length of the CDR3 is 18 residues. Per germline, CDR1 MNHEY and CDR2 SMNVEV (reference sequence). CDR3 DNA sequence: TGTGCCAGCAGTTTCCGGGACAGTGAGCGAGGTAGTGCCTACGAGCAGTACTTC. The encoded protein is CASSFRDSERGSAYEQYF.

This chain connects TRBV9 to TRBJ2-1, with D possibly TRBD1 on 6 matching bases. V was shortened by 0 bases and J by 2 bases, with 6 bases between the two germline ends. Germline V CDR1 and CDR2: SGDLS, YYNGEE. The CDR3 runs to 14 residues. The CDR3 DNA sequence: TGTGCCAGCAGCGTAGACAGGGCCTACAATGAGCAGTTCTTC. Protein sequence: CASSVDRAYNEQFF.

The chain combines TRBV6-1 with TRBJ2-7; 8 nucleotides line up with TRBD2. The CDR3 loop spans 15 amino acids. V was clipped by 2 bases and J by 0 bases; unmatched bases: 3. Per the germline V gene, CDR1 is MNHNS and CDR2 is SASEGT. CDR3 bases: TGTGCCAGCAGTGAAAACGCGGGAGGCTCCTACGAGCAGTACTTC. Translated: CASSENAGGSYEQYF.

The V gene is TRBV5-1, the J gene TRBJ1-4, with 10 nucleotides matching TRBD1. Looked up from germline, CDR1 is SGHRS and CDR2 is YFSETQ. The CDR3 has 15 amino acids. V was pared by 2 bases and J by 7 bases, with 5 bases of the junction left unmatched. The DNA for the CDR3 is TGCGCCAGCAGCTTACGGACAGGGGGGAGTGAAAAACTGTTTTTT. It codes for CASSLRTGGSEKLFF. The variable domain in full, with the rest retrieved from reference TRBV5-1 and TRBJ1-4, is KAGVTQTPRYLIKTRGQQVTLSCSPISGHRSVSWYQQTPGQGLQFLFEYFSETQRNKGNFPGRFSGRQFSNSRSEMNVSTLELGDSALYLCASSLRTGGSEKLFFGSGTQLSVL.

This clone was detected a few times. CDR3 loop: CASSFSQGAVNTEAFF. The CDR3 coding sequence is TGTGCCAGCAGTTTCTCCCAGGGGGCTGTTAACACTGAAGCTTTCTTT. This chain uses TRBV27 with TRBJ1-1, with 8 bases matching TRBD1. V lost 3 bases, J lost 2 bases, and 8 bases stayed unmatched. CDR3 length: 16 amino acids. Germline V gene data show CDR1 as MNHEY and CDR2 as SMNVEV (reference sequence).

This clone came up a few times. CDR3 in amino acids: CATSSETGTGANVLTF. The DNA of the CDR3 is TGTGCCACCAGCAGCGAGACAGGGACTGGGGCCAACGTCCTGACTTTC. This chain joins TRBV15 and TRBJ2-6; 7 bases line up with TRBD1. J was trimmed by 2 bases and V by 3 bases; bases with no gene match: 4. The CDR3 loop spans 16 amino acids. Germline loops: CDR1 LNHNV, CDR2 YYDKDF (reference sequence).

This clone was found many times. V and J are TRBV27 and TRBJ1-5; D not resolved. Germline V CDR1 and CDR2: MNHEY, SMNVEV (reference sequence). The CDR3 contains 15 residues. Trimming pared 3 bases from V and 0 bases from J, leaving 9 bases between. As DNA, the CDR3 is TGTGCCAGCAGTTTCGGCAGGAATAGCAATCAGCCCCAGCATTTT. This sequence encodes CASSFGRNSNQPQHF.

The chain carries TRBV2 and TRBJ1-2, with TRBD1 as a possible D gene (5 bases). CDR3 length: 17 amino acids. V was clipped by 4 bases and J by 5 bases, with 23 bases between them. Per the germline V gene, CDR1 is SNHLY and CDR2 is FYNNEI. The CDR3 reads CASSVEGQDSSLYGYTF. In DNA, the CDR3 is TGTGCCAGCAGTGTTGAAGGCCAAGACAGCAGCCTATATGGCTACACCTTC.